This is a list of T cell receptor beta chains from one sample in a study of blood T cells in healthy people across ages. MiXCR, run by TCRdb on the 5' RACE reads, gives a single entry per CDR3 protein. The table has over a million distinct CDR3 sequences, approximately 25% seen once. This same sample was also taken into another study, of T cells of mothers and their children.

Sequences were obtained from blood. The receptor source for this set is a girl aged 2-10 years in good health. The CDR3 runs from the conserved cysteine through the conserved F or W. The D gene is left open where the match is weak. Clone size is not always given. Where it is, it says once, few, many or a class for expanded clones.

length | size | J | V | D | DNA | CDR3
12 | few | TRBJ2-1 | TRBV9 | NA | TGTGCCAGCAGGGCCATCGGAAGTGAGCAGTTCTTC | CASRAIGSEQFF
13 | NA | TRBJ1-1 | TRBV29-1 | NA | TGCAGCGTTGAAGTACAGGGTTGGACTGAAGCTTTCTTT | CSVEVQGWTEAFF
14 | NA | TRBJ2-1 | TRBV12-3/TRBV12-4 | TRBD1 | TGTGCCAGCAGTTTATTGGGACAGCCGAATGAGCAGTTCTTC | CASSLLGQPNEQFF
15 | few | TRBJ2-3 | TRBV5-1 | NA | TGCGCCAGCAGCCCCGGGGAGGGGGGGCGAGATACGCAGTATTTT | CASSPGEGGRDTQYF
14 | few | TRBJ2-1 | TRBV5-5 | NA | TGTGCCAGCAGCTTAAATGATCCCGGGGGTGAGCAGTTCTTC | CASSLNDPGGEQFF
14 | NA | TRBJ2-3 | TRBV20-1 | NA | TGCAGTGCTAGCGAGGACTCCGGAGGAGATACGCAGTATTTT | CSASEDSGGDTQYF
15 | few | TRBJ2-1 | TRBV7-3 | TRBD1 | TGTGCCAGCAGCCTTCGTGGGACAGGGGACAATGAGCAGTTCTTC | CASSLRGTGDNEQFF
17 | NA | TRBJ2-1 | TRBV2 | NA | TGTGCCAGCAGGAACCACGGACAGCCCTACTCCTACAATGAGCAGTTCTTC | CASRNHGQPYSYNEQFF
13 | NA | TRBJ1-4 | TRBV7-9 | NA | TGTGCCAGCAGCTTAGATAACCAGGCAAAGCTGTTTTTT | CASSLDNQAKLFF
12 | few | TRBJ1-1 | TRBV20-1 | NA | TGCAGTGCTAGTCAGGGGAACACTGAAGCTTTCTTT | CSASQGNTEAFF
18 | NA | TRBJ2-6 | TRBV28 | TRBD1 | TGTGCCAGCAGGGGTGGGGGACAGGGCGTGCAGGGAGCCAACGTCCTGACTTTC | CASRGGGQGVQGANVLTF
16 | NA | TRBJ1-1 | TRBV6-1 | TRBD1 | TGTGCCAGCAGTCAAGGCCGGGGACAGGTGCCCACTGAAGCTTTCTTT | CASSQGRGQVPTEAFF
15 | NA | TRBJ1-5 | TRBV5-1 | NA | TGCGCCAGCAGAGTTGGGGGAGAAGGTTATCAGCCCCAGCATTTT | CASRVGGEGYQPQHF
9 | NA | TRBJ1-1 | TRBV29-1 | NA | TGCAGCGTTGGATCACCAGCTTTCTTT | CSVGSPAFF